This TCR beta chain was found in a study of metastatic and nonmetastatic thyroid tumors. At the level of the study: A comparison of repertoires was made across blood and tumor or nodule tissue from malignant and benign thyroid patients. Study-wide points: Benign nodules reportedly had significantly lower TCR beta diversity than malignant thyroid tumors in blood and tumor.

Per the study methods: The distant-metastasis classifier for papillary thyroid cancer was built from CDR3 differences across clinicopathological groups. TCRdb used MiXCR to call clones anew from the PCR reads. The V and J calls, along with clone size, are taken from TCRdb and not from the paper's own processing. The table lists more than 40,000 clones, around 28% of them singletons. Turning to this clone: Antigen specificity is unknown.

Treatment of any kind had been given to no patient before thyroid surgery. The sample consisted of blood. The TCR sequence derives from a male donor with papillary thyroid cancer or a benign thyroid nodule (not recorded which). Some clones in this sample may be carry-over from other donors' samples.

CDR3 bases: TGTGCCAGCTCACCCTCCGGGGTTAATGGCTACACCTTC. It yields the protein CASSPSGVNGYTF. This chain links TRBV18 with TRBJ1-2; no definite D call. This CDR3 region has 13 residues. Germline loops: CDR1 KGHSH, CDR2 LQKENI. V gave up 3 bases and J gave up 6 bases, with 11 bases separating them.